The clone carrying this TCR beta chain was found a few times. The antigen is not known. Next came a second PCR, run for about 6 to 11 cycles, which used a sample-barcoded 5' primer along with a J-beta primer mix. TCRdb re-called the 5' RACE reads through MiXCR, storing one row per CDR3 protein. The data show fewer than 900,000 distinct CDR3 sequences, around 36% seen once. The data were obtained in a study of blood T cells in healthy people across ages. Points from the study as a whole: Diversity estimates from one million T cells were considered underestimates.

Germline CDR1 is SGHKS and CDR2 is YYEKEE (reference sequence). This CDR3 region has 13 residues. Trimming stripped 3 bases from V and 4 bases from J, with 8 bases between. The chain joins TRBV5-5 to TRBJ1-3, with D unresolved. Sequenced material: blood. This clonotype was obtained from a young man in good health. CDR3 DNA: TGTGCCAGCAGCTGGCCCGGGGGAAACACCATATATTTT. It is translated as CASSWPGGNTIYF.